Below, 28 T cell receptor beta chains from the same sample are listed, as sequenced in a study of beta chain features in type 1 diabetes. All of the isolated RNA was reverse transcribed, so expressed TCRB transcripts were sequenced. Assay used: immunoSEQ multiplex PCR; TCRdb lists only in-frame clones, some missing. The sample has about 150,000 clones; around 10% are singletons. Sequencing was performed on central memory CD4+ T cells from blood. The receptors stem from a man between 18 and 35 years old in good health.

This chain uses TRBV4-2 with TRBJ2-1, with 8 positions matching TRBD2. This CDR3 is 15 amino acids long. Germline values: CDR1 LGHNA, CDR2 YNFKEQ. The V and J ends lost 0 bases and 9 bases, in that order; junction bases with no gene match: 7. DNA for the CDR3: TGTGCCAGCAGCCAAGAGGGCGGGAGGTTGAGTGAGCAGTTCTTC. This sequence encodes CASSQEGGRLSEQFF.

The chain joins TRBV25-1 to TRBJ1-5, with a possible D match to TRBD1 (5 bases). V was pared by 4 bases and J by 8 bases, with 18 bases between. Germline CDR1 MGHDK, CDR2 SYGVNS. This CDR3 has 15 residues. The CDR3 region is CASSGSYRDEEPQHF. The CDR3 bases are TGTGCCAGCAGTGGATCATACCGGGACGAGGAGCCCCAGCATTTT.

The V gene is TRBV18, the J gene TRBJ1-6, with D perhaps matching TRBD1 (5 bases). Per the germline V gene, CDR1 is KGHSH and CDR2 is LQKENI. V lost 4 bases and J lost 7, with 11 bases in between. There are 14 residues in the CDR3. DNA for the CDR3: TGTGCCAGCTCACGGCAGGGCCTAAATTCACCCCTCCACTTT. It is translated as CASSRQGLNSPLHF.

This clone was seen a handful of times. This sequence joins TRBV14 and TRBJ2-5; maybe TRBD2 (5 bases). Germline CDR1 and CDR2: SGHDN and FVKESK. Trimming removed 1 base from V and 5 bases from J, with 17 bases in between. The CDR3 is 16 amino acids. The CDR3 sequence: CASSQGRTFNQETQYF. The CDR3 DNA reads TGTGCCAGCAGCCAAGGAAGGACTTTCAATCAGGAGACCCAGTACTTC. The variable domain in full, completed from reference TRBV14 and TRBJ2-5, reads EAGVTQFPSHSVIEKGQTVTLRCDPISGHDNLYWYRRVMGKEIKFLLHFVKESKQDESGMPNNRFLAERTGGTYSTLKVQPAELEDSGVYFCASSQGRTFNQETQYFGPGTRLLVL.

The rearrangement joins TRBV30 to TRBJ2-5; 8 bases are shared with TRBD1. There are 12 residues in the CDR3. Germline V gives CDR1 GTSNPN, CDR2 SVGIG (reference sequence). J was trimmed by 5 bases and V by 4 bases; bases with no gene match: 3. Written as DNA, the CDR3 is TGTGCCTGGACAGGGGGCCGGGAGACCCAGTACTTC. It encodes CAWTGGRETQYF.

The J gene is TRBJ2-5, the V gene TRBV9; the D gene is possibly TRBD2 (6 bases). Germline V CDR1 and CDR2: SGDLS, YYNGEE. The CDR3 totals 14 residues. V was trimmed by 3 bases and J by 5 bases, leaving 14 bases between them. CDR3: CASSGLPSEETQYF. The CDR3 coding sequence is TGTGCCAGCAGCGGTTTGCCTAGCGAGGAGACCCAGTACTTC.

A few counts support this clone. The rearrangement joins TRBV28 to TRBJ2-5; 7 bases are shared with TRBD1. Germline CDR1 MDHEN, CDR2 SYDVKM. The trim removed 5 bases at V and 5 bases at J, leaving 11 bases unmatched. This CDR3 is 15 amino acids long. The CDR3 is CASSPLTGNAETQYF. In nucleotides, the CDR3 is TGTGCCAGCAGTCCCCTGACAGGGAACGCCGAGACCCAGTACTTC.

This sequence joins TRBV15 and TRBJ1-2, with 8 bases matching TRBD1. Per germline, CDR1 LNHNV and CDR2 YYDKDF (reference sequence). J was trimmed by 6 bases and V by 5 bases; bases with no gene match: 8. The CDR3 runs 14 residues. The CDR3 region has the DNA TGTGCCACCAGCCGAGCAGGGGGCCGGGATGGCTACACCTTC. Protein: CATSRAGGRDGYTF.

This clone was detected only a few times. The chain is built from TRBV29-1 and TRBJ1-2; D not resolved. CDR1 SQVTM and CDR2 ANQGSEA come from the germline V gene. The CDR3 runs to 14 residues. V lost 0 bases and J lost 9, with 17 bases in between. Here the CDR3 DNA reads TGCAGCGTTGAAGAAACTTACACGAGGGAACGCTACACCTTC. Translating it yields CSVEETYTRERYTF.

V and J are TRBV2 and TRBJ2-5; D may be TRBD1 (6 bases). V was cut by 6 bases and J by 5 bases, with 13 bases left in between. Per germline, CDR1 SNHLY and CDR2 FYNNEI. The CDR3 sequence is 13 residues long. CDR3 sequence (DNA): TGTGCCAGCAGGACCAGGGGCCGGGAGACCCAGTACTTC. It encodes CASRTRGRETQYF.

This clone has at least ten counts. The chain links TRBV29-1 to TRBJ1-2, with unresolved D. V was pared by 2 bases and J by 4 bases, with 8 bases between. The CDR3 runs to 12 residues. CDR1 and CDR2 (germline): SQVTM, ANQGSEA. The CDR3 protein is CSVEKRTYGYTF. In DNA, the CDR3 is TGCAGCGTTGAAAAGCGGACCTATGGCTACACCTTC.

The CDR3 loop is CASSPGSPSGANVLTF. DNA of the CDR3: TGTGCCAGCAGCCCTGGCTCGCCTTCTGGGGCCAACGTCCTGACTTTC. The J gene is TRBJ2-6, the V gene TRBV11-2; D is unclear. This CDR3 contains 16 residues. V was trimmed by 5 bases and J by 1 base, leaving 12 bases between them. Germline V CDR1 and CDR2: SGHAT, FQNNGV.

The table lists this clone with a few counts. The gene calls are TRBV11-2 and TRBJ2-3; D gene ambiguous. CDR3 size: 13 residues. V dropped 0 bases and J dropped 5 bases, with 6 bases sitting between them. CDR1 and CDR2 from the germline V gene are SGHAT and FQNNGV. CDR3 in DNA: TGTGCCAGCAGCTTAGATCGAAAAGATACGCAGTATTTT. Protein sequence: CASSLDRKDTQYF.

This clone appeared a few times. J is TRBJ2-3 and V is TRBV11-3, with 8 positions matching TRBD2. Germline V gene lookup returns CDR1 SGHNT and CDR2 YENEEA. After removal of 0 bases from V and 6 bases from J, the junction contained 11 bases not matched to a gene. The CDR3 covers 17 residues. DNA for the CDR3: TGTGCCAGCAGCTTAGACTTCGGGACTAGTGGTTCTGATACGCAGTATTTT. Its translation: CASSLDFGTSGSDTQYF.

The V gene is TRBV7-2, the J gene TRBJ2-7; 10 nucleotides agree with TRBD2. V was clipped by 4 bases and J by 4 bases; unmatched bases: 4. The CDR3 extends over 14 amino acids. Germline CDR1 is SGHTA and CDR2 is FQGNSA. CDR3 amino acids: CASSSVAGGYEQYF. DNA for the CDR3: TGTGCCAGCAGCTCCGTAGCGGGAGGATACGAGCAGTACTTC.

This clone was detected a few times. The DNA for the CDR3 is TGTGCCAGCAGCCCATGGCCTGCCCAAAGCTCCTACAATGAGCAGTTCTTC. Its translation is CASSPWPAQSSYNEQFF. The V and J genes are TRBV5-6 and TRBJ2-1; no definite D call. The CDR3 is 17 residues long. Germline CDR1 SGHDT, CDR2 YYEEEE. V was pared by 4 bases and J by 0 bases, with 17 bases between.

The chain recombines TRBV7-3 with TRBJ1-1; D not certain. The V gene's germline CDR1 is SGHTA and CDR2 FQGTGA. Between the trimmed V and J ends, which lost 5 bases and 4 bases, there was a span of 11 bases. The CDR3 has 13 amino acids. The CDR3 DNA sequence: TGTGCCAGCAGCCGCCAACTGGGCACTGAAGCTTTCTTT. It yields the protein CASSRQLGTEAFF.

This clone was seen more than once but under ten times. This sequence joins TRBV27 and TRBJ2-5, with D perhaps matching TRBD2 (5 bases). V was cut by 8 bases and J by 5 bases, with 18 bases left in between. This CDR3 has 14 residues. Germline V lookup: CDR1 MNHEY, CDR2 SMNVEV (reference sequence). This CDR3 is CASGSLIRGETQYF. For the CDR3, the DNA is TGTGCCAGCGGCTCCTTAATCCGCGGGGAGACCCAGTACTTC.

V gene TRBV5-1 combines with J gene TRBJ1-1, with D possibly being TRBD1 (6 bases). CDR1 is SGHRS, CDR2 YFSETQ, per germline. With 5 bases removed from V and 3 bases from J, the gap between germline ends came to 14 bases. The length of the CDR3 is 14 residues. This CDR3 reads CASSFDRLDTEAFF. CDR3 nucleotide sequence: TGCGCCAGCAGTTTCGACAGGTTGGACACTGAAGCTTTCTTT.

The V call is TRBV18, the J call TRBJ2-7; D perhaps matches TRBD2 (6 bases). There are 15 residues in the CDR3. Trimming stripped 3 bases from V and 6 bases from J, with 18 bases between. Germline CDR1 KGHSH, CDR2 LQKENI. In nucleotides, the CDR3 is TGTGCCAGCTCACCGAACGGAGGGTTTGCGGGCGAGCAGTACTTC. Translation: CASSPNGGFAGEQYF.

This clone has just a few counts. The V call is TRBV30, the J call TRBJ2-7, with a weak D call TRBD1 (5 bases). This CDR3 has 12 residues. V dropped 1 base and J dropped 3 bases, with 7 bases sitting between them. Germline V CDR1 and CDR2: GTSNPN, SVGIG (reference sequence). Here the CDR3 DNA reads TGTGCCTGGAGTGGACAGTACTACGAGCAGTACTTC. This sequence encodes CAWSGQYYEQYF. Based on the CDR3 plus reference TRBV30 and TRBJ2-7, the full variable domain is SQTIHQWPATLVQPVGSPLSLECTVEGTSNPNLYWYRQAAGRGLQLLFYSVGIGQISSEVPQNLSASRPQDRQFILSSKKLLLSDSGFYLCAWSGQYYEQYFGPGTRLTVT.

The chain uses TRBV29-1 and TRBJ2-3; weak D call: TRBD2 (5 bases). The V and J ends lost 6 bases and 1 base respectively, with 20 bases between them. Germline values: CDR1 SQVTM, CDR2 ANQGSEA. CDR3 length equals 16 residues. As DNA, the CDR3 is TGCAGCGTAGTTAGTGGAGGCCACATGGGCACAGATACGCAGTATTTT. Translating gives CSVVSGGHMGTDTQYF.

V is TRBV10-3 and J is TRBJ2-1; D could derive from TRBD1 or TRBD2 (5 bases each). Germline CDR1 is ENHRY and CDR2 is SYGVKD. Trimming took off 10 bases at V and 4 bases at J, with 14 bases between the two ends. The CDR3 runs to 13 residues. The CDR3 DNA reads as TGTGCCAGCTCCGGGGCACCTTACAATGAGCAGTTCTTC. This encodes CASSGAPYNEQFF.

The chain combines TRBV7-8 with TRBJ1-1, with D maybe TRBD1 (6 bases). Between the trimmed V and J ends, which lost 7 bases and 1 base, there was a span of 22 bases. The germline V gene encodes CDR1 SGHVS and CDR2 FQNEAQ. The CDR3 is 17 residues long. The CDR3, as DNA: TGTGCCAGCACCCTGGTGGGGGGCTGGGTGAGGAACACTGAAGCTTTCTTT. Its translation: CASTLVGGWVRNTEAFF.

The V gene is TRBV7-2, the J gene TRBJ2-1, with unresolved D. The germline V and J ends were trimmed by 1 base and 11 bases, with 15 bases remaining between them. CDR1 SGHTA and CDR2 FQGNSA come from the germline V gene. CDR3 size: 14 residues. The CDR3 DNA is TGTGCCAGCAGCTTAGAGGTGGTAAACTTAAAGCAGTTCTTC. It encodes CASSLEVVNLKQFF.

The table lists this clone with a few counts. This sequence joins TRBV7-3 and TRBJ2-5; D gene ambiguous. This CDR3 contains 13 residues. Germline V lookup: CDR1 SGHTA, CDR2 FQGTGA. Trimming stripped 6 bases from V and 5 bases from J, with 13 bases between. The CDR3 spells CASSQMVGETQYF. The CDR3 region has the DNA TGTGCCAGCAGTCAAATGGTGGGGGAGACCCAGTACTTC.

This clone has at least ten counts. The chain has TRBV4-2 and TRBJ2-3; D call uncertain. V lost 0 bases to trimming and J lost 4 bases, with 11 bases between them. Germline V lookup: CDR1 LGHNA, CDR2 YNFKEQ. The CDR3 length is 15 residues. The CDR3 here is CASSQDRLGSDTQYF. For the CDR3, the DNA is TGTGCCAGCAGCCAAGATCGCCTGGGTTCAGATACGCAGTATTTT.

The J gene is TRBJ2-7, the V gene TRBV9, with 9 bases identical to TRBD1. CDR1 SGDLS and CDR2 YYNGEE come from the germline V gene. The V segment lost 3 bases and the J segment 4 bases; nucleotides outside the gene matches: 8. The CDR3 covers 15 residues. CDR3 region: CASSAAPGQGYEQYF. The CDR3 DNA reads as TGTGCCAGCAGCGCGGCGCCGGGACAGGGATACGAGCAGTACTTC.